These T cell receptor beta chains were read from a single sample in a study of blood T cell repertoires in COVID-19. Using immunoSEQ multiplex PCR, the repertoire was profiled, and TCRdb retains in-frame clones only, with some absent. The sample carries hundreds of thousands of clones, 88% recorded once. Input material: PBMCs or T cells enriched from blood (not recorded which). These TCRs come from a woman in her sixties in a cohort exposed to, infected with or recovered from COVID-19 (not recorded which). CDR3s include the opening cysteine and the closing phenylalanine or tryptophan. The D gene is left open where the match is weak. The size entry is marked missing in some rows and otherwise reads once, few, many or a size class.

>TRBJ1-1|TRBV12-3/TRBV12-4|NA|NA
CASRLEGTEAFF
TGTGCCAGCAGGCTTGAGGGCACTGAAGCTTTCTTT
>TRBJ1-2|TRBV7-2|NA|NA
CASSLNSVGLYGYTF
TGTGCCAGCAGCTTAAATTCCGTGGGCCTCTATGGCTACACCTTC
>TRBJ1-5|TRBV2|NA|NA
CASRPDRNQPQHF
TGTGCCAGCAGACCCGACAGGAATCAGCCCCAGCATTTT
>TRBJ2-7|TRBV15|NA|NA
CATSRDKEVSYEQYF
TGTGCCACCAGCAGAGACAAAGAGGTTTCCTACGAGCAGTACTTC
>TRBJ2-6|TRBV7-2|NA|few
CASSPQQVIAGANVLTF
TGTGCCAGCAGCCCTCAACAGGTTATAGCCGGGGCCAACGTCCTGACTTTC
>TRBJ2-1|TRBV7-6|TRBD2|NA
CASSLGSGSSDYNEQFF
TGTGCCAGCAGCTTAGGGAGCGGGAGTTCGGACTACAATGAGCAGTTCTTC
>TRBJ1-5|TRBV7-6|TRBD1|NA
CASSPGQGVQPQHF
TGTGCCAGCAGCCCTGGACAGGGAGTTCAGCCCCAGCATTTT
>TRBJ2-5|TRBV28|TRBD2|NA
CASSQLGLEAQYF
TGTGCCAGCAGTCAACTGGGACTAGAAGCCCAGTACTTC
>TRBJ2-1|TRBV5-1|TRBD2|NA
CASSLDREGGEQFF
TGCGCCAGCAGCTTGGATCGGGAGGGCGGTGAGCAGTTCTTC
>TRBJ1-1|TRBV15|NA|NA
CATSRDAADLNTEAFF
TGTGCCACCAGCAGAGATGCGGCAGACTTAAACACTGAAGCTTTCTTT
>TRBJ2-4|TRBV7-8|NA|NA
CASSLEVQGIKNIQYF
TGTGCCAGCAGCTTAGAGGTCCAGGGGATTAAAAACATTCAGTACTTC
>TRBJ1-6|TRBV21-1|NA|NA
CASSKGWQGTSPLHF
TGTGCCAGCAGCAAAGGATGGCAGGGGACTTCACCCCTCCACTTT
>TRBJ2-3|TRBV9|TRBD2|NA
CASSSLGSGIGTDTQYF
TGTGCCAGCAGCTCACTTGGGAGCGGGATCGGCACAGATACGCAGTATTTT
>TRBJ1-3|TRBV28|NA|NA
CASSLGGVSSGNTIYF
TGTGCCAGCAGTTTGGGGGGGGTCAGCTCTGGAAACACCATATATTTT
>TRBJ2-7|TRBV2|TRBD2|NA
CASSAGGITSGTYEQYF
TGTGCCAGCAGTGCCGGGGGGATAACTAGCGGGACCTACGAGCAGTACTTC
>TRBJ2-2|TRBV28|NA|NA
CASSPLGRSNTGELFF
TGTGCCAGCAGCCCCTTGGGCAGATCGAACACCGGGGAGCTGTTTTTT
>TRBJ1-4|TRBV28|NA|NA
CASNLGGANEKLFF
TGTGCCAGCAACCTAGGGGGAGCTAATGAAAAACTGTTTTTT
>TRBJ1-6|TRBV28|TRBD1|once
CASSGSGGNSPLHF
TGTGCCAGCAGCGGCTCAGGGGGTAATTCACCCCTCCACTTT